The table lists the clone carrying this TCR beta chain with many counts. Its specificity is not known. Unique molecular identifiers were added to individual cDNA molecules. TCRdb ran MiXCR on the 5' RACE reads and lists one entry per CDR3 protein. The repertoire holds under 65,000 distinct CDR3 sequences, with approximately 13% as singletons. The entry originates in a study of early T cells in non-severe SARS-CoV-2 infection. Study information: Sequencing targeted bulk RNA from unsorted whole blood, leaving chains unpaired. Study outcomes and limitations: Clonotype matching in VDJdb favored anti-spike CD8 responses and did not capture private and CD4 specificities.

This TCR was recovered from an adult who was a healthcare worker with PCR-confirmed SARS-CoV-2 infection or an uninfected control (not recorded which). Sequenced input: whole blood.

CDR3 in DNA: TGTGCTAGTGGTTTGGTACCCCGGGCCTCGGGAGGGGTCACCGGGGAGCTGTTTTTT. Residues: CASGLVPRASGGVTGELFF. The rearrangement joins TRBV12-5 to TRBJ2-2; TRBD2 aligns across 8 bases. Germline V lookup: CDR1 LGHNT, CDR2 FRNRAP. With 0 bases clipped from V and 4 bases from J, the junction kept 13 bases outside the gene matches. The length of the CDR3 is 19 residues.